Presented here are 20 T cell receptor beta chains from one specimen sequenced in a study of blood T cell repertoires in COVID-19. TCRdb's table, derived via immunoSEQ multiplex PCR, lists solely in-frame clones and lacks some. This table has more than 300,000 clones, 85% to 90% appearing once. The sequenced sample was peripheral blood. The origin of the receptors is a woman between 40 and 50 years old with COVID-19, enrolled during active disease.

The chain is built from TRBV27 and TRBJ1-2, with TRBD1 identical over 8 bases. V lost 2 bases to trimming and J lost 4 bases; unmatched junction nucleotides: 3. The CDR3 extends over 14 amino acids. In germline, CDR1 is MNHEY, CDR2 SMNVEV (reference sequence). The CDR3 DNA reads as TGTGCCAGCAGTTTACAGGGGGCTGGCTATGGCTACACCTTC. Translating it yields CASSLQGAGYGYTF.

The rearrangement joins TRBV18 to TRBJ2-3, with 15 nucleotides matching TRBD2. The V and J ends lost 3 bases and 3 bases, in that order; junction bases with no gene match: 4. Germline V lookup: CDR1 KGHSH, CDR2 LQKENI. The CDR3 has 17 amino acids. CDR3 coding DNA: TGTGCCAGCTCACCGAGGACTAGCGGGAGGGGAACAGATACGCAGTATTTT. As protein: CASSPRTSGRGTDTQYF. The whole variable domain, remainder taken from reference TRBV18 and TRBJ2-3, is NAGVMQNPRHLVRRRGQEARLRCSPMKGHSHVYWYRQLPEEGLKFMVYLQKENIIDESGMPKERFSAEFPKEGPSILRIQQVVRGDSAAYFCASSPRTSGRGTDTQYFGPGTRLTVL.

CDR3 loop: CASSYRTGQGTYGYTF. The DNA for the CDR3 is TGTGCCAGCAGTTACAGAACGGGGCAGGGGACCTATGGCTACACCTTC. The V and J genes are TRBV6-2 or TRBV6-3 and TRBJ1-2; TRBD1 might be the D (6 bases). This CDR3 is 16 amino acids long. The V and J ends lost 2 bases and 4 bases respectively, with 17 bases between them. The germline V gene has CDR1 MNHEY and CDR2 SVGEGT.

V usage is TRBV7-9 and J usage is TRBJ1-1, with 9 positions matching TRBD1. Germline CDR1 is SEHNR and CDR2 is FQNEAQ (reference sequence). The V segment lost 7 bases and the J segment 5 bases; nucleotides outside the gene matches: 17. The CDR3 covers 17 residues. The CDR3 sequence: CASTESGTGGVWTEAFF. The CDR3 region has the DNA TGTGCCAGCACTGAGTCGGGTACAGGGGGCGTATGGACTGAAGCTTTCTTT.

This chain joins TRBV6-1 and TRBJ2-7, with D perhaps TRBD2 (5 bases). Trimming took 1 base from V and 4 from J, leaving 8 bases between them. The CDR3 covers 13 residues. Germline CDR1 reads MNHNS; CDR2 reads SASEGT. The CDR3 DNA is TGTGCCAGCAGTGAAGTTGGAGGATACGAGCAGTACTTC. Translated: CASSEVGGYEQYF.

This clone was recorded once. The chain uses TRBV23-1 and TRBJ1-5, with D perhaps TRBD1 (5 bases). TRBV23-1 is assigned to the ORF class and has an uncertain function. The germline V and J ends were trimmed by 9 bases and 1 base, with 13 bases remaining between them. The CDR3 runs 14 residues. The CDR3 DNA sequence: TGCGCCAGTAGGGGTGTAGGGAGCAATCAGCCCCAGCATTTT. Translation: CASRGVGSNQPQHF.

V gene TRBV21-1 combines with J gene TRBJ1-5; the D call in the table, TRBD1, was not verified against the DNA. TRBV21-1 is a recognized pseudogene. The CDR3 sequence is 17 residues long. CDR3 sequence: CASSSEGAIRSNQPQHF. CDR3 coding DNA: TGTGCCAGCAGCTCTGAGGGGGCAATTCGGAGCAATCAGCCCCAGCATTTT.

This rearrangement joins TRBV14 to TRBJ1-1; D is unclear. The V end lost 3 bases, the J end lost 1 base, and 6 bases lay between the germline ends. The CDR3 length is 13 residues. Germline V gene sequence: CDR1 SGHDN, CDR2 FVKESK. CDR3 region: CASSHTRNTEAFF. The CDR3 region has the DNA TGTGCCAGCAGCCATACACGGAACACTGAAGCTTTCTTT. The variable domain in full, completed from reference TRBV14 and TRBJ1-1, reads EAGVTQFPSHSVIEKGQTVTLRCDPISGHDNLYWYRRVMGKEIKFLLHFVKESKQDESGMPNNRFLAERTGGTYSTLKVQPAELEDSGVYFCASSHTRNTEAFFGQGTRLTVV.

The CDR3 coding sequence is TGCGCCAGCAGCCTTGGGACAGAACCGAGGCATACGCAGTATTTT. Its protein is CASSLGTEPRHTQYF. The genes are TRBV4-1 and TRBJ2-3, with 7 positions matching TRBD1. Germline V gene data show CDR1 as MGHRA and CDR2 as YSYEKL. V lost 4 bases to trimming and J lost 7 bases; unmatched junction nucleotides: 11. This CDR3 spans 15 amino acids.

The V and J genes are TRBV28 and TRBJ1-5; D gene uncertain. Trimming took off 1 base at V and 3 bases at J, with 13 bases between the two ends. CDR1 is MDHEN, CDR2 SYDVKM, per germline. There are 16 residues in the CDR3. The CDR3 DNA follows: TGTGCCAGCAGTTTATTCGTCGGGAGTACCAATCAGCCCCAGCATTTT. As protein: CASSLFVGSTNQPQHF.

The J gene is TRBJ1-5, the V gene TRBV23-1; D is ambiguous. TRBV23-1 is recorded as an ORF, its role being uncertain. This CDR3 spans 9 amino acids. Trimming removed 7 bases at V and 12 bases at J, with 7 bases between. The CDR3 region is CASTHNQHF. In DNA form, the CDR3 reads TGCGCCAGCACCCACAACCAGCATTTT.

The chain is built from TRBV5-1 and TRBJ2-7; D may be TRBD1 (6 bases). Deletions cut 4 bases from V and 5 bases from J, with 16 bases between. CDR1 and CDR2 (germline): SGHRS, YFSETQ. The CDR3 consists of 14 residues. CDR3 sequence reads: CASSITGNLDEQYF. The CDR3 coding sequence is TGCGCCAGCAGCATCACAGGGAACCTCGACGAGCAGTACTTC.

The chain links TRBV4-2 to TRBJ1-4, with 7 nucleotides matching TRBD1. The CDR3 consists of 16 residues. With 1 base clipped from V and 7 bases from J, the junction kept 9 bases outside the gene matches. From germline, CDR1 is LGHNA and CDR2 YNFKEQ. CDR3 in DNA: TGTGCCAGCAGCCAAGCACGGGACAGCGGTAGTGAAAAACTGTTTTTT. Protein sequence: CASSQARDSGSEKLFF.

The V and J genes are TRBV6-5 and TRBJ1-2; 8 nucleotides agree with TRBD1. Germline loops: CDR1 MNHEY, CDR2 SVGAGI. This CDR3 has 14 residues. Germline trimming cut 0 bases from V and 7 bases from J; bases unmatched to any gene: 4. The CDR3 sequence is CASSYSTGAVGYTF. CDR3 DNA sequence: TGTGCCAGCAGTTACTCGACAGGGGCGGTTGGCTACACCTTC.

This sequence joins TRBV30 and TRBJ1-5; D may be TRBD1 (5 bases). The CDR3 covers 13 residues. From germline, CDR1 is GTSNPN and CDR2 SVGIG (reference sequence). V dropped 4 bases and J dropped 6 bases, with 13 bases sitting between them. CDR3 protein: CAWTPGLGQPQHF. CDR3 DNA sequence: TGTGCCTGGACCCCAGGGTTAGGTCAGCCCCAGCATTTT.

The rearrangement uses TRBV6-5 and TRBJ1-4; 8 nucleotides align to TRBD1. The J segment lost 5 bases and the V segment lost 10 bases, leaving 6 bases of the junction unmatched. The CDR3 contains 13 residues. Germline CDR1 is MNHEY and CDR2 is SVGAGI. In DNA, the CDR3 is TGTGCCACCTCCGGGACAGGAAATGAAAAACTGTTTTTT. Translation gives CATSGTGNEKLFF.

The V and J genes are TRBV29-1 and TRBJ2-3; D perhaps matches TRBD1 (6 bases). There are 16 residues in the CDR3. The V and J ends lost 0 bases and 3 bases respectively, with 16 bases between them. Germline CDR1 SQVTM, CDR2 ANQGSEA. This CDR3 is CSVEEGRGQITDTQYF. CDR3 nucleotide sequence: TGCAGCGTTGAAGAAGGCCGGGGACAAATTACAGATACGCAGTATTTT.

CDR3 sequence (DNA): TGTGCCAGCAGTCTCCGCGGGGGGCTTTCTGGAAACACCATATATTTT. It is translated as CASSLRGGLSGNTIYF. The rearrangement uses TRBV27 and TRBJ1-3, with a tentative D call TRBD1 (6 bases). CDR1 is MNHEY and CDR2 is SMNVEV in the germline V gene (reference sequence). V lost 5 bases and J 1 base, leaving 15 bases between the germline ends. This CDR3 has 16 residues.

The V and J genes are TRBV5-1 and TRBJ2-2, with 8 bases aligning to TRBD1. Germline V gene lookup returns CDR1 SGHRS and CDR2 YFSETQ. The CDR3 is 15 residues long. Unmatched junction bases numbered 3, after V lost 2 bases and J lost 3 bases. The CDR3 sequence is CASSFLQGDTGELFF. The CDR3 DNA follows: TGCGCCAGCAGCTTTCTACAGGGGGACACCGGGGAGCTGTTTTTT.

J is TRBJ1-2 and V is TRBV30; D gene uncertain. This CDR3 has 16 residues. Deletions cut 2 bases from V and 0 bases from J, with 16 bases between. In germline, CDR1 is GTSNPN, CDR2 SVGIG (reference sequence). The CDR3 nucleotides read TGTGCCTGGAGTCTCAATTCAGGCTTCTCTAACTATGGCTACACCTTC. Its protein product is CAWSLNSGFSNYGYTF. The whole variable domain, filled in from reference TRBV30 and TRBJ1-2, reads SQTIHQWPATLVQPVGSPLSLECTVEGTSNPNLYWYRQAAGRGLQLLFYSVGIGQISSEVPQNLSASRPQDRQFILSSKKLLLSDSGFYLCAWSLNSGFSNYGYTFGSGTRLTVV.